The clone carrying this TCR beta chain appeared a few times. This sample was included in a study of control samples from healthy donors and cancer patients. CDR3 length: 13 amino acids. Germline V gives CDR1 ENHRY, CDR2 SYGVKD. Trimming took off 3 bases at V and 3 bases at J, with 6 bases between the two ends. Data came from immunoSEQ multiplex PCR; TCRdb stores just in-frame clones and leaves some out. The table records about 130,000 clones, over 90% of them present only once. V usage is TRBV10-3 and J usage is TRBJ1-5, with D perhaps TRBD1 (5 bases). This TCR was recovered from a man between 60 and 70 years old with colorectal cancer. Sample: PBMCs. DNA for the CDR3: TGTGCCATCAGTGACAGGGACAATCAGCCCCAGCATTTT. It is translated as CAISDRDNQPQHF.